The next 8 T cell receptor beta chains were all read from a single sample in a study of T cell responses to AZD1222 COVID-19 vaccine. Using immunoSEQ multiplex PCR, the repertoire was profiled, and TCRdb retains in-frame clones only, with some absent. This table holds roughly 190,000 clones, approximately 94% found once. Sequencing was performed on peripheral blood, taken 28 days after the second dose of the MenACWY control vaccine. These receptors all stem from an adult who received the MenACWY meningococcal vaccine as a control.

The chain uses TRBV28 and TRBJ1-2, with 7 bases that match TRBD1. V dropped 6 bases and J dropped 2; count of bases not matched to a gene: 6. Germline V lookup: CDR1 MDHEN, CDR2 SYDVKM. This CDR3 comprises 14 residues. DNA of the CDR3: TGTGCCAGCAGGCGTATGGGACAGAACTATGGCTACACCTTC. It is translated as CASRRMGQNYGYTF.

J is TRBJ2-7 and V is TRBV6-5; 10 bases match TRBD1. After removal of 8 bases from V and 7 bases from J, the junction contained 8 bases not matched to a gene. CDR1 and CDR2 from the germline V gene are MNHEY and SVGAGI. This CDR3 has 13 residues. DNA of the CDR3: TGTGCCAGCGGAACGACAGGGGGCGGGGAGCAGTACTTC. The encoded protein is CASGTTGGGEQYF.

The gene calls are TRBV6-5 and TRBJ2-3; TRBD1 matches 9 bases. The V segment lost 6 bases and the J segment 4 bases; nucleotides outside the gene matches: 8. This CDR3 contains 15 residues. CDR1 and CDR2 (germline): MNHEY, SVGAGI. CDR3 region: CASRFTGGSSDTQYF. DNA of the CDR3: TGTGCCAGCAGATTTACAGGGGGCTCGTCAGATACGCAGTATTTT.

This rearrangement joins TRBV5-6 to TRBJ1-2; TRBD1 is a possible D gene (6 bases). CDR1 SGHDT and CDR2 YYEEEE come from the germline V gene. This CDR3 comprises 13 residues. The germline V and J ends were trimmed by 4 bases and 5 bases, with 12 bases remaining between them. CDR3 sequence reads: CASSPPGTYGYTF. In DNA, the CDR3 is TGTGCCAGCAGCCCCCCCGGGACATATGGCTACACCTTC. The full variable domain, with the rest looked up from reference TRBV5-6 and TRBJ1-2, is DAGVTQSPTHLIKTRGQQVTLRCSPKSGHDTVSWYQQALGQGPQFIFQYYEEEERQRGNFPDRFSGHQFPNYSSELNVNALLLGDSALYLCASSPPGTYGYTFGSGTRLTVV.

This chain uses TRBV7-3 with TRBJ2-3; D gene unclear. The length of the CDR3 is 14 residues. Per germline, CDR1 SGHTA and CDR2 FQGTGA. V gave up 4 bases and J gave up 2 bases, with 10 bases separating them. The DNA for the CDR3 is TGTGCCAGCAGCTCCAACTCTGCCACAGATACGCAGTATTTT. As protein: CASSSNSATDTQYF.

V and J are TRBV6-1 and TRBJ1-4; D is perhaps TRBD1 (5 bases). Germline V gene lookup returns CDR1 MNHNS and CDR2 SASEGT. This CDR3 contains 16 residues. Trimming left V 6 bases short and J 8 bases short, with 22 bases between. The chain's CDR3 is CASREPGLLKGEKLFF. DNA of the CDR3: TGTGCCAGCAGGGAACCGGGACTCCTCAAGGGGGAAAAACTGTTTTTT.

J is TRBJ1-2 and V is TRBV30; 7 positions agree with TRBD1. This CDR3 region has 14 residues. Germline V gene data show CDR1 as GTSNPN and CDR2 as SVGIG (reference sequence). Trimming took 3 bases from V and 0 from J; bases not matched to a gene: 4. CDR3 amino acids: CAWRPGGSNYGYTF. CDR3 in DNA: TGTGCCTGGAGGCCAGGGGGTTCTAACTATGGCTACACCTTC.

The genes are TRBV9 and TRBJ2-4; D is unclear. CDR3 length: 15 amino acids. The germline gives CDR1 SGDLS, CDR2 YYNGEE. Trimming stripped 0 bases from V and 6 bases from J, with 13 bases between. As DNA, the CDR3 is TGTGCCAGCAGCGTAGGGAGCCTCCAAGGAAACATTCAGTACTTC. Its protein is CASSVGSLQGNIQYF.